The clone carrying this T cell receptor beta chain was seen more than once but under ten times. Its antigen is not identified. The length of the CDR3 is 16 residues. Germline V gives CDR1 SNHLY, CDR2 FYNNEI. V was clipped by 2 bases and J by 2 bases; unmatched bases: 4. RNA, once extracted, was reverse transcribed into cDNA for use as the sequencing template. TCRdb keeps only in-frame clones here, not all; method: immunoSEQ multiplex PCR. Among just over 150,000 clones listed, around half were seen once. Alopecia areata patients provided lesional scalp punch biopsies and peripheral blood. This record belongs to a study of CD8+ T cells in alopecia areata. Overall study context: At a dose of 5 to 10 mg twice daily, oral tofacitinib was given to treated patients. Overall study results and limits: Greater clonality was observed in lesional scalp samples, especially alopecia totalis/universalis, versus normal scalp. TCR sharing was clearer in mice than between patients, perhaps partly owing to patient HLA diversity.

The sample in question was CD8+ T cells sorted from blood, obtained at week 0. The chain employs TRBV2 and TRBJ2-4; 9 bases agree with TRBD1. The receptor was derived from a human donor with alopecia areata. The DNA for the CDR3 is TGTGCCAGCAGTGAACCGGGACAGGGTCCCAAAAACATTCAGTACTTC. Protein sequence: CASSEPGQGPKNIQYF.